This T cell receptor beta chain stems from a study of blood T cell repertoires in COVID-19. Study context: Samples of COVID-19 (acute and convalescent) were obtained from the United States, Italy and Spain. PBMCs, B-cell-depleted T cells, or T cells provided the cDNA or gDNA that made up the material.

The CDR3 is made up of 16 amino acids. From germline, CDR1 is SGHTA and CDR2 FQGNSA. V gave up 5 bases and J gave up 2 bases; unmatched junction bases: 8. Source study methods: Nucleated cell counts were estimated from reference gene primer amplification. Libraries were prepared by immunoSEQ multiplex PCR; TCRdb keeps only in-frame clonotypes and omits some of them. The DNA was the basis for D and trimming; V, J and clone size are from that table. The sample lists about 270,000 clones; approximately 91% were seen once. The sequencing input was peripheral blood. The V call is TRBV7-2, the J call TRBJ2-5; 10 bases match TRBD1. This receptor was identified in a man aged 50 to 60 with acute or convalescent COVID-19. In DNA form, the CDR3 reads TGTGCCAGCAGCCCATTGACAGGGGGCCTTCAAGAGACCCAGTACTTC. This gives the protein CASSPLTGGLQETQYF.